The next 5 T cell receptor beta chains were all read from a single sample in a study of identical twins. MiXCR was run by TCRdb on the 5' RACE reads, yielding one entry per CDR3 protein. The sample holds about 890,000 distinct CDR3 sequences, more than 9% seen once. This sample was also put to use in a study of yellow fever vaccine responses in identical twins.

The sequenced sample consisted of PBMCs. All receptors derive from a woman between 18 and 29 years old in good health.

The chain combines TRBV2 with TRBJ1-5, with D possibly matching TRBD1 (5 bases). Germline V lookup: CDR1 SNHLY, CDR2 FYNNEI. Between the trimmed V and J ends, which lost 2 bases and 7 bases, there was a span of 15 bases. The CDR3 has 15 residues. For the CDR3, the DNA is TGTGCCAGCAGTGAATTCGGGGGAGCAGGACAGCCCCAGCATTTT. Translating it yields CASSEFGGAGQPQHF. Supplemented by reference TRBV2 and TRBJ1-5, the full variable domain reads EPEVTQTPSHQVTQMGQEVILRCVPISNHLYFYWYRQILGQKVEFLVSFYNNEISEKSEIFDDQFSVERPDGSNFTLKIRSTKLEDSAMYFCASSEFGGAGQPQHFGDGTRLSIL.

The chain has TRBV5-1 and TRBJ2-7; TRBD2 might be the D (5 bases). Looked up from germline, CDR1 is SGHRS and CDR2 is YFSETQ. The CDR3 spans 18 residues. V was cut by 0 bases and J by 0 bases, with 19 bases left in between. This chain's CDR3 is CASSLAVFTGKSSYEQYF. The CDR3 DNA follows: TGCGCCAGCAGCTTGGCCGTTTTCACCGGGAAAAGCTCCTACGAGCAGTACTTC.

This clonotype was detected only a few times. V and J are TRBV2 and TRBJ2-5, with a weak D call TRBD1 (6 bases). V was trimmed by 2 bases and J by 3 bases, leaving 7 bases between them. CDR1 is SNHLY, CDR2 FYNNEI, per germline. This CDR3 comprises 13 residues. CDR3 residues: CASSETGKETQYF. CDR3 bases: TGTGCCAGCAGTGAAACAGGGAAAGAGACCCAGTACTTC.

The chain joins TRBV5-6 to TRBJ2-1; 11 bases match TRBD2. Losses at the gene ends were 3 bases for V and 4 bases for J; bases not matched to a gene: 9. CDR3 length: 17 amino acids. Germline CDR1 reads SGHDT; CDR2 reads YYEEEE. Here the CDR3 reads CASSSGLAASSYNEQFF. The DNA of the CDR3 is TGTGCCAGCAGCTCGGGACTAGCGGCCAGCTCGTACAATGAGCAGTTCTTC.

There are a few counts of this clonotype. The genes are TRBV5-1 and TRBJ1-4; the D is unclear. V was pared by 0 bases and J by 4 bases, with 19 bases between. This CDR3 is 18 amino acids long. The V gene's germline CDR1 is SGHRS and CDR2 YFSETQ. The CDR3 region has the DNA TGCGCCAGCAGCTTGGACCACCGGGTCTACCAAGATAATGAAAAACTGTTTTTT. This translates into CASSLDHRVYQDNEKLFF. The whole variable domain, filled in from reference TRBV5-1 and TRBJ1-4, reads KAGVTQTPRYLIKTRGQQVTLSCSPISGHRSVSWYQQTPGQGLQFLFEYFSETQRNKGNFPGRFSGRQFSNSRSEMNVSTLELGDSALYLCASSLDHRVYQDNEKLFFGSGTQLSVL.